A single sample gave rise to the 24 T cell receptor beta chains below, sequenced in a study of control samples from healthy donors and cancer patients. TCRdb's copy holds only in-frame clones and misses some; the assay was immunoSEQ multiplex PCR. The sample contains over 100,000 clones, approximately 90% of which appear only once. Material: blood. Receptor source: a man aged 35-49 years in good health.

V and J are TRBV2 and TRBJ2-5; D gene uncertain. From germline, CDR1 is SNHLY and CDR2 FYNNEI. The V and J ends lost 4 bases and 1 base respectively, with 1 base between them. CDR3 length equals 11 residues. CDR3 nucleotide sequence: TGTGCCAGCAGTGCCCAAGAGACCCAGTACTTC. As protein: CASSAQETQYF.

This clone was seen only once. CDR3 in DNA: TGTGCCAGCAGCTTAGGGGGGGGTAGGTCCTATAATTCACCCCTCCACTTT. Its translation: CASSLGGGRSYNSPLHF. The chain couples TRBV7-9 to TRBJ1-6, with D possibly being TRBD1 (5 bases). Germline V gives CDR1 SEHNR, CDR2 FQNEAQ (reference sequence). V lost 1 base, J lost 1 base, and 11 bases lay in between. This CDR3 has 17 amino acids.

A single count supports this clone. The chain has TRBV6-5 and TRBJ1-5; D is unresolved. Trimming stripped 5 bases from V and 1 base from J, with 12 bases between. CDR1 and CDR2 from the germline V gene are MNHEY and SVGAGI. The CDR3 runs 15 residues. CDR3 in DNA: TGTGCCAGCAGTATCCGGAGGGCGAGCAATCAGCCCCAGCATTTT. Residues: CASSIRRASNQPQHF.

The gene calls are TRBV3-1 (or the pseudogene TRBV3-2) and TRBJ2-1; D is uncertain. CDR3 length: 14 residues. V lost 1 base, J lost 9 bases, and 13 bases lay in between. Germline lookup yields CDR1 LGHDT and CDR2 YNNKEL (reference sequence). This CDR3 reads CASSQGGPWGEQFF. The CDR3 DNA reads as TGTGCCAGCAGCCAAGGGGGTCCGTGGGGTGAGCAGTTCTTC.

The CDR3 nucleotides are TGTGCCAGCAGCCCGGCCGGGACAGGGATCTACGAGCAGTACTTC. Translation gives CASSPAGTGIYEQYF. This sequence joins TRBV11-3 and TRBJ2-7; 9 nucleotides align to TRBD1. The V and J ends lost 5 bases and 3 bases, in that order; junction bases with no gene match: 8. Germline V gene sequence: CDR1 SGHNT, CDR2 YENEEA. The CDR3 runs to 15 residues.

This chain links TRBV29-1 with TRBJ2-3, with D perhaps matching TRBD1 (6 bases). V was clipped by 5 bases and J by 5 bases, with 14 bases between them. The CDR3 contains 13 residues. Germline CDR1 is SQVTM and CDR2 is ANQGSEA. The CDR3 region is CSVRAGEGDTQYF. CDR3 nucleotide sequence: TGCAGCGTTCGGGCAGGGGAAGGAGATACGCAGTATTTT.

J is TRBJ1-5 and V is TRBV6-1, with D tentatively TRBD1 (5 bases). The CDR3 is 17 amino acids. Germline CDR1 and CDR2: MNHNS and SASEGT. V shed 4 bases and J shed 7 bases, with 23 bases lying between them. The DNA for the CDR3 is TGTGCCAGCAGTGGGAGTTCGGCAGGCCAGGGCCGGCAGCCCCAGCATTTT. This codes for CASSGSSAGQGRQPQHF.

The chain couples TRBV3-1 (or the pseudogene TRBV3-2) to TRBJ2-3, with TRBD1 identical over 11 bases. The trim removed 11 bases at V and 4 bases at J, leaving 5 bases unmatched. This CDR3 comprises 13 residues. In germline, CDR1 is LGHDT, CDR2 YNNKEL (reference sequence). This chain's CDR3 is CASGDRGSDTQYF. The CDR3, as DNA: TGTGCCTCGGGGGACAGGGGGTCAGATACGCAGTATTTT.

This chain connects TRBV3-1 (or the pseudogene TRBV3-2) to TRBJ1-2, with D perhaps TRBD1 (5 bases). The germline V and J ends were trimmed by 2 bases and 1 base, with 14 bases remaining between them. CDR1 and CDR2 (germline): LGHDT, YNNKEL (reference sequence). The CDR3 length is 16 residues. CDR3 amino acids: CASSQWDGNYNYGYTF. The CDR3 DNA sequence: TGTGCCAGCAGCCAATGGGACGGAAACTATAACTATGGCTACACCTTC.

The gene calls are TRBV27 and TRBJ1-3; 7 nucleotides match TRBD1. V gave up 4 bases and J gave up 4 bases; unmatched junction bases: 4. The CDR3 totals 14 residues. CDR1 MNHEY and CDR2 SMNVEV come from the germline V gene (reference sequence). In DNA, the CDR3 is TGTGCCAGCAGTTCAGTACAGGGGGGAAACACCATATATTTT. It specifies CASSSVQGGNTIYF.

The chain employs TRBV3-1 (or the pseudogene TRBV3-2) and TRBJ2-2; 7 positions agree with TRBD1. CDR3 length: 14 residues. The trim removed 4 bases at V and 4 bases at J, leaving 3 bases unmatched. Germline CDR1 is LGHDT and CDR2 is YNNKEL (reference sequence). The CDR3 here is CASSRSGGTGELFF. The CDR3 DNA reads TGTGCCAGCAGCCGGTCAGGGGGCACCGGGGAGCTGTTTTTT.

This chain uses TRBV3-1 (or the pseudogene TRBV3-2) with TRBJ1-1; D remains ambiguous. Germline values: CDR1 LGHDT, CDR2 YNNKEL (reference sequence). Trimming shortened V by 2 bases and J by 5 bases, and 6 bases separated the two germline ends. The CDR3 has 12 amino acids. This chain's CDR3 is CASSQSATEAFF. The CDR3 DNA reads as TGTGCCAGCAGCCAAAGTGCAACTGAAGCTTTCTTT.

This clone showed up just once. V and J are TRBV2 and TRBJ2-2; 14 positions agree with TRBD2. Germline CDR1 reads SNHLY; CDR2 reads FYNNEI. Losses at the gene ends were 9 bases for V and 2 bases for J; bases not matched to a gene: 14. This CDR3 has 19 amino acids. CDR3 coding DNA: TGTGCCAGAGGACTAGCGGGGGGCCTCGACTACTATAACACCGGGGAGCTGTTTTTT. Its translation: CARGLAGGLDYYNTGELFF.

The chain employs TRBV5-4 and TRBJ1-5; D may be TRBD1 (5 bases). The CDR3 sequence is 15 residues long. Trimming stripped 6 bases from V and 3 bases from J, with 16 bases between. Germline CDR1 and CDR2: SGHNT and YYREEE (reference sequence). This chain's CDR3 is CASNPDMGLNQPQHF. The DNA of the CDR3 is TGTGCCAGCAACCCGGACATGGGTCTCAATCAGCCCCAGCATTTT. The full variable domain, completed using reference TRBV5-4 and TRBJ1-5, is ETGVTQSPTHLIKTRGQQVTLRCSSQSGHNTVSWYQQALGQGPQFIFQYYREEENGRGNFPPRFSGLQFPNYSSELNVNALELDDSALYLCASNPDMGLNQPQHFGDGTRLSIL.

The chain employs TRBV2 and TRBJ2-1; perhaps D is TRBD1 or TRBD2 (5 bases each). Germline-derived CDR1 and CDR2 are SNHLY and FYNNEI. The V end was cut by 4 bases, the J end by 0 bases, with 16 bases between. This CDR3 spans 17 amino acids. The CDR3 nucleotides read TGTGCCAGCAGTGCCTGGTCGGGACCGAGCTCCTACAATGAGCAGTTCTTC. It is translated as CASSAWSGPSSYNEQFF.

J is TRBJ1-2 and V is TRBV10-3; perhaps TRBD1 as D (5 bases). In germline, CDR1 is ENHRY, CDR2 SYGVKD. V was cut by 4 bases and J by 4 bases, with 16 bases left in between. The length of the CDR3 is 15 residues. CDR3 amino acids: CAISGTSERGYGYTF. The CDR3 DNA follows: TGTGCCATCAGTGGAACTAGCGAAAGGGGCTATGGCTACACCTTC.

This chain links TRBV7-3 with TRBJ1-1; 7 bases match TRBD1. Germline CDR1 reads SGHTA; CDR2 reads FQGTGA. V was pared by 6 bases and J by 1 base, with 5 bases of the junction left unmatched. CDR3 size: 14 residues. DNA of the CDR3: TGTGCCAGCAGGATGGACAGGCAGAACACTGAAGCTTTCTTT. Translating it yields CASRMDRQNTEAFF.

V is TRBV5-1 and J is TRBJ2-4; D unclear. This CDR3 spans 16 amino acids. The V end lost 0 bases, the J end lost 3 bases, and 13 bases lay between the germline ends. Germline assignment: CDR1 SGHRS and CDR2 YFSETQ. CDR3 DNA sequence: TGCGCCAGCAGCTTGGCGGGCTCGGTGGGCAAAAACATTCAGTACTTC. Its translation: CASSLAGSVGKNIQYF.

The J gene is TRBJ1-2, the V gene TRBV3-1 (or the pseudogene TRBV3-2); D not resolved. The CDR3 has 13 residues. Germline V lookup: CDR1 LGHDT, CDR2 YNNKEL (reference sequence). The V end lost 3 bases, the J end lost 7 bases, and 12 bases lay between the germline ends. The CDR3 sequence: CASSQREVVGYTF. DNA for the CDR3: TGTGCCAGCAGCCAGAGGGAGGTTGTTGGCTACACCTTC.

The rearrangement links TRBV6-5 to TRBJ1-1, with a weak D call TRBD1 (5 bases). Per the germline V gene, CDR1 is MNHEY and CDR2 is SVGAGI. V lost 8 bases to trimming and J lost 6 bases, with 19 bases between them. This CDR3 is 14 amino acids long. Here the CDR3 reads CASLSRGMHAEAFF. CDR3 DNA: TGTGCCAGCCTATCCCGGGGGATGCACGCTGAAGCTTTCTTT.

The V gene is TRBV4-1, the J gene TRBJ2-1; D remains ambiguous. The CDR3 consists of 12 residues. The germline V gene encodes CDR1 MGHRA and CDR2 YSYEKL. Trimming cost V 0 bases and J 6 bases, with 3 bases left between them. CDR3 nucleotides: TGCGCCAGCAGCCAAGAAAGCAATGAGCAGTTCTTC. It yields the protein CASSQESNEQFF.

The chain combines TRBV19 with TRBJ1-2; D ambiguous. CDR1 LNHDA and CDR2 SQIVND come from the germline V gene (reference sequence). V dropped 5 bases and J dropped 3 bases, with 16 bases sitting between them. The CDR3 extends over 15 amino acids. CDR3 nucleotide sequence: TGTGCCAGTAGTGTGGGTAGACGGCGAGACTATGGCTACACCTTC. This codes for CASSVGRRRDYGYTF. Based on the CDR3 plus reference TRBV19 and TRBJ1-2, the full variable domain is DGGITQSPKYLFRKEGQNVTLSCEQNLNHDAMYWYRQDPGQGLRLIYYSQIVNDFQKGDIAEGYSVSREKKESFPLTVTSAQKNPTAFYLCASSVGRRRDYGYTFGSGTRLTVV.

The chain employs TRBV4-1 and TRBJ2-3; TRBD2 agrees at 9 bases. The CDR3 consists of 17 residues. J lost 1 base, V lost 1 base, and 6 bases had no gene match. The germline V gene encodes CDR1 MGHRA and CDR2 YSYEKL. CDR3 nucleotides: TGCGCCAGCAGCCAAGTGGGGCTAGCGGGGCGCACAGATACGCAGTATTTT. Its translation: CASSQVGLAGRTDTQYF.

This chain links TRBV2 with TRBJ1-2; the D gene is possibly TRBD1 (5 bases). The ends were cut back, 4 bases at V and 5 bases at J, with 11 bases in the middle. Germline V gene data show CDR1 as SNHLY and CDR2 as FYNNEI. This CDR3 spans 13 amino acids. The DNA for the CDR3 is TGTGCCAGCAGTGCCTCGGACATATATGGCTACACCTTC. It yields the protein CASSASDIYGYTF.